Presented here are 9 T cell receptor beta chains from one specimen sequenced in a study of CD8+CD57+ T cells in acquired aplastic anemia. Genomic DNA provided the template from which TCR beta VDJ and CDR3 profiles were obtained. TCRdb reprocessed the reads via MiXCR and lists one record per CDR3 protein. The table records some 82,000 distinct CDR3 sequences, roughly half of them present only once. The sequenced sample was sorted CD4+, CD8+, or CD8+CD57+ T cells (not recorded which) from PBMCs. The receptors were sampled from a human donor in good health, serving as a control.

Many counts were recorded for this clonotype. The chain joins TRBV9 to TRBJ2-1; tentative D call: TRBD2 (5 bases). The germline CDR1 and CDR2 sequences are SGDLS and YYNGEE. The V end was cut by 4 bases, the J end by 8 bases, with 16 bases between. CDR3 length equals 14 residues. The CDR3 bases are TGTGCCAGCAGCCATAAAAGCTCCGGGGATGAGCAGTTCTTC. This translates into CASSHKSSGDEQFF.

This clonotype was seen more than once but under ten times. The rearrangement joins TRBV25-1 to TRBJ2-3, with 8 bases matching TRBD1. Looked up from germline, CDR1 is MGHDK and CDR2 is SYGVNS. The CDR3 contains 15 residues. Unmatched junction bases numbered 8, after V lost 5 bases and J lost 4 bases. Here the CDR3 DNA reads TGTGCCAGCAGTAAGCAGGGGGCAGGAGCAGATACGCAGTATTTT. Its translation: CASSKQGAGADTQYF.

Concerning this clonotype itself: This may be a read error: a much more frequent sequence differs by one nucleotide. This chain connects TRBV5-1 to TRBJ2-7, with a weak D call TRBD1 (6 bases). The germline V gene has CDR1 SGHRS and CDR2 YFSETQ. This CDR3 comprises 13 residues. CDR3 in DNA: TGCGCCAGCAGCCCCTCGAGGGGGTACGAGCAGCACTTC. Its protein product is CASSPSRGYEQHF.

There are a few counts of this clonotype. This chain links TRBV19 with TRBJ2-5; TRBD2 aligns across 7 bases. CDR3 size: 14 residues. CDR1 and CDR2 from the germline V gene are LNHDA and SQIVND (reference sequence). V shed 7 bases, J shed 1 base, and the junction held 6 bases outside the gene matches. CDR3 in DNA: TGTGCCAGTACCCCCTCTAGCGGCCAAGAGACCCAGTACTTC. Amino acids: CASTPSSGQETQYF. Based on the CDR3 plus reference TRBV19 and TRBJ2-5, the full variable domain is DGGITQSPKYLFRKEGQNVTLSCEQNLNHDAMYWYRQDPGQGLRLIYYSQIVNDFQKGDIAEGYSVSREKKESFPLTVTSAQKNPTAFYLCASTPSSGQETQYFGPGTRLLVL.

This clonotype has a handful of counts. J is TRBJ1-2 and V is TRBV7-9; TRBD1 matches 10 bases. CDR1 SEHNR and CDR2 FQNEAQ come from the germline V gene (reference sequence). The CDR3 has 14 amino acids. The V and J ends lost 4 bases and 6 bases, in that order; junction bases with no gene match: 5. The CDR3 DNA is TGTGCCAGCAGCTGGGGACAGGGGATGGATGGCTACACCTTC. It translates to CASSWGQGMDGYTF.

The chain links TRBV20-1 to TRBJ2-5; TRBD1 might be the D (5 bases). Deletions cut 1 base from V and 3 bases from J, with 9 bases between. The CDR3 is made up of 13 amino acids. The germline V gene has CDR1 DFQATT and CDR2 SNEGSKA (reference sequence). CDR3 DNA: TGCAGTGCTAGAGGGACAACCAAAGAGACCCAGTACTTC. This gives the protein CSARGTTKETQYF.

The V gene is TRBV25-1, the J gene TRBJ2-6, with D perhaps matching TRBD1 (5 bases). From germline, CDR1 is MGHDK and CDR2 SYGVNS. This CDR3 region has 15 residues. Trimming removed 3 bases at V and 2 bases at J, with 8 bases between. The CDR3 sequence: CASSDLGAGANVLTF. Here the CDR3 DNA reads TGTGCCAGCAGTGACCTAGGGGCTGGGGCCAACGTCCTGACTTTC. Together with reference TRBV25-1 and TRBJ2-6, the CDR3 gives the full variable domain: EADIYQTPRYLVIGTGKKITLECSQTMGHDKMYWYQQDPGMELHLIHYSYGVNSTEKGDLSSESTVSRIRTEHFPLTLESARPSHTSQYLCASSDLGAGANVLTFGAGSRLTVL.

This chain connects TRBV6-1 to TRBJ2-3; TRBD2 might be the D (6 bases). Germline-derived CDR1 and CDR2 are MNHNS and SASEGT. V lost 7 bases and J lost 5, with 16 bases in between. The CDR3 consists of 14 residues. The CDR3 sequence: CASNTAGLGDTQYF. For the CDR3, the DNA is TGTGCCAGCAACACCGCGGGGCTAGGAGATACGCAGTATTTT.

This clonotype has more than one count but fewer than ten. The J gene is TRBJ2-3, the V gene TRBV27; D call uncertain. This CDR3 spans 15 amino acids. Germline lookup yields CDR1 MNHEY and CDR2 SMNVEV (reference sequence). The ends were cut back, 1 base at V and 6 bases at J, with 14 bases in the middle. CDR3 sequence: CASSLYGVDADTQYF. The CDR3 nucleotides read TGTGCCAGCAGTTTATACGGCGTGGATGCGGATACGCAGTATTTT.